Listed below are T cell receptor beta chains from one sample, sequenced in a study of cytomegalovirus exposure and HLA in healthy donors. Only in-frame clones appear in the TCRdb table, and some are missing; sequencing was by immunoSEQ multiplex PCR. The table records under 200,000 clones, about 65% of them present only once. What was sequenced was PBMCs. The source of these receptors is a woman aged 18-29 years in good health and CMV-seropositive. Each CDR3 is given with its conserved first and last residue. D genes are given only for firm matches. The size field is filled for only some rows; it gives once, few, many or a size class.

clone_size | j_call | v_call | d_call | cdr3_nt | cdr3_aa
- | TRBJ2-5 | TRBV28 | TRBD2 | TGTGCCAGTAGTTTTCGACTAGCGGGCCAAGAGACCCAGTACTTC | CASSFRLAGQETQYF
few | TRBJ2-7 | TRBV13 | - | TGTGCCAGCAGCGAAACTAGTGCCTCTTACTACGAGCAGTACTTC | CASSETSASYYEQYF
- | TRBJ1-5 | TRBV19 | TRBD1 | TGTGCCAGTAGTTCTAGGACAGGGAAAATCAGCAATCAGCCCCAGCATTTT | CASSSRTGKISNQPQHF
- | TRBJ1-2 | TRBV7-2 | - | TGTGCCAGCAGCCCGAAAGGACAGAACTATGGCTACACCTTC | CASSPKGQNYGYTF
- | TRBJ2-2 | TRBV6-5 | - | TGTGCCAGTGGTATGCTGGGCGCGAACACCGGGGAGCTGTTTTTT | CASGMLGANTGELFF
- | TRBJ1-1 | TRBV19 | TRBD1 | TGTGCCAGTAGCCCTGGGACAGGGGCCACTGAAGCTTTCTTT | CASSPGTGATEAFF
- | TRBJ1-3 | TRBV5-1 | - | TGCGCCAGCACCACAGGGAACGCTGGAAACACCATATATTTT | CASTTGNAGNTIYF
- | TRBJ2-5 | TRBV29-1 | - | TGCAGCGTTGAAGGGGGGCAGGTTAAGTACCAAGAGACCCAGTACTTC | CSVEGGQVKYQETQYF
- | TRBJ2-2 | TRBV27 | - | TGTGCCAGCAGGTTTGGGTTAACGGGAGTGACCGGGGAGCTGTTTTTT | CASRFGLTGVTGELFF
- | TRBJ1-1 | TRBV30 | - | TGTGCCTGGAGTGTATCCCTTTTCGCGGATGCTGAAGCTTTCTTT | CAWSVSLFADAEAFF
- | TRBJ2-7 | TRBV2 | TRBD2 | TGTGCCAGCAATTGGGGTCTGGTCCCGGGGGAGGGCGAGCAGTACTTC | CASNWGLVPGEGEQYF
- | TRBJ1-5 | TRBV7-2 | - | TGTGCCAGCAGCTTAACAGGGACTCAGCCCCAGCATTTT | CASSLTGTQPQHF
few | TRBJ2-6 | TRBV2 | TRBD1 | TGTGCCAGCGTAAGCACCGGGACAGGGGGCGCTGGGGCCAACGTCCTGACTTTC | CASVSTGTGGAGANVLTF
few | TRBJ2-7 | TRBV5-1 | - | TGCGCCAGCAGCTTGCTCTCCGGGGATCCCTACGAGCAGTACTTC | CASSLLSGDPYEQYF
- | TRBJ2-7 | TRBV28 | TRBD1 | TGTGCCAGCACAAGCGTGGGGACAGGATATTACGAGCAGTACTTC | CASTSVGTGYYEQYF